This entry describes one TCR beta chain. This clone was seen a handful of times. Its antigen is currently not known. Per-nucleotide qualities are absent, and no much larger clonotype sits a single base away. Reading the label with the study, this specimen's treatment or condition is: roughly 20 received Ad26.COV2.S at low or high dose, single or two shots; roughly five received placebo; per-sample allocation not given. For vaccine and placebo recipients, repertoires were sequenced using samples collected on day 63 after the first injection. In Cohort 1b, around 25 adults aged 18-55 years were enrolled at a single site in Boston, USA, between 29 July and 7 August 2020. Ad26.COV2.S was a replication-incompetent adenovirus type 26 vector expressing a prefusion-stabilized SARS-CoV-2 spike protein from the original Wuhan strain. TCRbeta CDR3 regions were sequenced with the immunoSEQ Assay. After extraction, genomic DNA underwent amplification by bias-controlled multiplex PCR, followed by high-throughput sequencing. The study's own analysis went as follows. Collapsing and filtering of sequences were performed to quantify the absolute abundance of each unique TCRbeta CDR3 region. Usable DNA was measured by amplifying reference genes present in all nucleated cells, and TCRbeta template counts were normalized to that usable DNA to estimate T cell fraction. Repertoire TCRs were annotated as SARS-CoV-2-specific when V gene, CDR3 amino acid sequence and J gene were exactly matched to a known reactive TCR set. The reference SARS-CoV-2 TCR set came from MIRA and was filtered for enrichment in COVID-19-positive ImmuneCODE repertoires, removing public or cross-reactive TCRs. Based on the MIRA antigens, annotated TCRs were further analysed at the level of specific ORF or position within ORF. Breadth was defined as annotated unique rearrangements over total unique productive rearrangements; depth was the summed frequency of those rearrangements. Two-sided Wilcoxon rank-sum tests were applied when comparing TCR breadth between groups. Not all clones reach the TCRdb copy of this immuneACCESS table, which keeps in-frame sequences only. Checked studies attribute under half of the gap to unresolved V genes and leave the rest unexplained. D and trimming come from the DNA, and the V and J calls and clone size come from that table. Within this sample are a few hundred thousand clones, with around four fifths of them counted one time only. The ten most abundant clones make up approximately 7.8% of the sample.

CDR1 is given as MNHEY and CDR2 as SVGAGI, both from the germline V gene. The CDR3 has 14 amino acids, counting the end cysteine and phenylalanine. The sequence is cut down to CDR3 DNA, 42 bases in frame from base 1. V is pared back by 8 bases and J by 0 bases, with 11 bases lying between the germline termini. This specimen belongs to a study of Ad26.COV2.S vaccination and SARS-CoV-2 variants (dated by TCRdb to 2020 to 2022). Study-level background: Vaccine-arm donors came from COV1001, a multicentre, randomized, double-blind, placebo-controlled phase I-IIa trial of Ad26.COV2.S in healthy adults. A total of some 30 samples were included in the TCR-sequenced set, comprising approximately 20 Ad26.COV2.S vaccine recipients, 5 placebo recipients and 8 SARS-CoV-2 convalescent individuals. TCRbeta repertoire sequencing was used to assess the specificity and breadth of SARS-CoV-2-reactive T cell receptors after Ad26.COV2.S vaccination. Dosing of Ad26.COV2.S was intramuscular, at either 5x10^10 or 1x10^11 viral particles, delivered as one shot or as two shots spaced 56 days apart. Throughout the experiments and outcome assessment, investigators stayed blinded to trial group allocation. Trial participants were randomized into five groups of five, in which low-dose or high-dose Ad26.COV2.S was given once or twice, or placebo was given on both occasions. What the work shows at the level of the full study, not this receptor alone: Spike-specific TCR breadth was higher in Ad26.COV2.S recipients than in placebo recipients (P = 0.0014). The study lacked the statistical power to compare responses across vaccine doses or regimens. According to the authors, total T cell responses may have been underestimated by the TCR breadth and depth analyses. Vaccine and placebo recipients had comparable non-spike TCR breadth, which fits with the vaccine containing only spike. After vaccination, substantial breadth of spike-specific CD8+ and CD4+ T cell responses was reported.

The TCR comes from a person between 18 and 59 years old who received the Ad26.COV2.S COVID-19 vaccine or a placebo. The sample here was peripheral blood, taken in a trial of Ad26.COV2.S vaccine versus placebo. The sequence joins TRBV6-5 to TRBJ1-5, with the D segment identity uncertain. The nucleotide sequence reads as follows: TGTGCCAGCGACGATTGGGTTAGCAATCAGCCCCAGCATTTT. Its amino acids are CASDDWVSNQPQHF.